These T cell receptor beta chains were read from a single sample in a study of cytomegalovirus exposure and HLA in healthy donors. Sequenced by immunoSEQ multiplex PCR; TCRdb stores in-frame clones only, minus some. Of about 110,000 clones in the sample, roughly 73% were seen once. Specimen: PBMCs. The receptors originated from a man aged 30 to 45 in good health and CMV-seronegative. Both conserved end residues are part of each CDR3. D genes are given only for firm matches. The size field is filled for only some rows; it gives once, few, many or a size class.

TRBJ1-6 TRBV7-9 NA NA TGTGCCAGCAGCTCAGGGGCCTGGGATTCACCCCTCCACTTT CASSSGAWDSPLHF
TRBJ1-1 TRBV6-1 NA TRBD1 TGTGCCAGCAGTATAAGACAGGGGAGCACTGAAGCTTTCTTT CASSIRQGSTEAFF
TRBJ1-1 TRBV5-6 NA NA TGTGCCAGCAGCTTGGTGGGCAAATTGAACACTGAAGCTTTCTTT CASSLVGKLNTEAFF
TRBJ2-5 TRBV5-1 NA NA TGCGCCAGCAGCACCGGGACACCGAGGGAGACCCAGTACTTC CASSTGTPRETQYF
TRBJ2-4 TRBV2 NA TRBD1 TGTGCCAGCAACGGACAGGGGGCCAAAAACATTCAGTACTTC CASNGQGAKNIQYF
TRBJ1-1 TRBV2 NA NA TGTGCCAGCATTCCTAGTGGGTACACTGAAGCTTTCTTT CASIPSGYTEAFF
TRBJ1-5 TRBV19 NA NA TGTGCCAGTAGTGTACATAGCAATCAGCCCCAGCATTTT CASSVHSNQPQHF
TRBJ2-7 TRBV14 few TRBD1 TGTGCCAGCAGCCAGCTCAGGGGGCCTACCTACGAGCAGTACTTC CASSQLRGPTYEQYF
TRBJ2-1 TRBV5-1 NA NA TGCGCCAGCAGCTTGGGTGACTCCCTATACAATGAGCAGTTCTTC CASSLGDSLYNEQFF
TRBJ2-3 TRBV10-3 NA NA TGTGCCATCAGTGCGCGGGCCCGCACTGATACGCAGTATTTT CAISARARTDTQYF
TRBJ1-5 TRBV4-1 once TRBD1 TGCGCCAGCAGCCAAGGGACAGGGGGCTATCAGCCCCAGCATTTT CASSQGTGGYQPQHF
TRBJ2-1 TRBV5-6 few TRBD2 TGTGCCAGCAGATGGGGACTAGCGGGGGGGCCGGGTAAAAATGAGCAGTTCTTC CASRWGLAGGPGKNEQFF
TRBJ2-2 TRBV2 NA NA TGTGCCAGCAGTGGTGCAGGCCCGAACACCGGGGAGCTGTTTTTT CASSGAGPNTGELFF
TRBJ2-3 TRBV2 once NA TGTGCCAGCAGACTTACCCACACAGATACGCAGTATTTT CASRLTHTDTQYF
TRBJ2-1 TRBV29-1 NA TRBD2 TGCAGCGTTTCCGGCGAGCCTAGCGGGGGCGATGAGCAGTTCTTC CSVSGEPSGGDEQFF
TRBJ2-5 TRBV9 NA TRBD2 TGTGCCAGCAGCCCCTCAACTAGCGTTTGGGAGACCCAGTACTTC CASSPSTSVWETQYF
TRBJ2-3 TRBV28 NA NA TGTGCCAGCAGTTACAACAGGCCCACAGATACGCAGTATTTT CASSYNRPTDTQYF
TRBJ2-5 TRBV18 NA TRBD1 TGTGCCAGCTCACCAGTCGGGACAGGGGGTGAGACCCAGTACTTC CASSPVGTGGETQYF
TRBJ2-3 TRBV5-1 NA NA TGCGCCAGCAGAATCGGGGGACGGACCACAGATACGCAGTATTTT CASRIGGRTTDTQYF
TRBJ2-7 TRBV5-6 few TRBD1 TGTGCCAGCAGCCAGGGACAGGGTGCTTCCTACGAGCAGTACTTC CASSQGQGASYEQYF
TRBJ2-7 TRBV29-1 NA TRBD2 TGCAGCGCCGGACTAGCGGGGGACGGCGAGCAGTACTTC CSAGLAGDGEQYF
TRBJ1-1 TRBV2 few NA TGTGCCAGCAGGGGGGGACTGAGGGGGAACACTGAAGCTTTCTTT CASRGGLRGNTEAFF
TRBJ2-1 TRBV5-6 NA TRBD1 TGTGCCAGCAGCCCTCGGACAGGGGGCCAGAGGAATGAGCAGTTCTTC CASSPRTGGQRNEQFF
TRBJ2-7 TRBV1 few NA TGCACCAGCAGCCCGGGGACTTCTACGAAAGAGCAGTACTTC CTSSPGTSTKEQYF
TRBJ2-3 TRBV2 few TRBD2 TGTGCCAGCAGTGAGTCTAGCGGGAGCCCCGACACAGATACGCAGTATTTT CASSESSGSPDTDTQYF
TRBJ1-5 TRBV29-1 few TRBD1 TGCAGCGCTGTGACAGGGTATAATCAGCCCCAGCATTTT CSAVTGYNQPQHF